This TCR beta chain is drawn from a study of blood T cell repertoires in COVID-19. Whole-study context: Acute and convalescent COVID-19 specimens originated in the United States, Italy and Spain.

Profiled with immunoSEQ multiplex PCR; TCRdb holds only in-frame clones, not every one. Counted here are over 150,000 clones, around 85% occurring once; the ten biggest clones make up 20% to 25%. CDR1 and CDR2 (germline): MNHEY, SVGAGI. Trimming shortened V by 2 bases and J by 7 bases, and 15 bases separated the two germline ends. The CDR3 runs to 14 residues. The sequence derives from a man aged 65-85 years with active or convalescent COVID-19. The J gene is TRBJ2-7, the V gene TRBV6-5; D may be TRBD2 (6 bases). Sequenced input: peripheral blood. The chain's CDR3 is CASSYRRDRGEQYF. DNA of the CDR3: TGTGCCAGCAGTTACCGGAGGGACCGGGGGGAGCAGTACTTC.